This TCR beta chain was identified in a study of blood T cells in healthy people across ages. Study results and limitations: Naive T cell percentage by flow cytometry tracked strongly with beta diversity.

Healthy individuals of Caucasian origin from Russia, aged about 6 to 95, served as donors. Every donor gave 8.5 to 10 milliliters of peripheral blood. A minimum of 6 million PBMCs was isolated per sample. As concerns this clonotype: Antigen: not known.

V was pared by 5 bases and J by 6 bases, with 16 bases between. Germline V CDR1 and CDR2: ENHRY, SYGVKD. The CDR3 totals 14 residues. Primers used in a second PCR of about 7 to 12 cycles were a sample-barcoded 5' primer and a J-beta primer mix. TCRdb re-called the 5' RACE reads through MiXCR, storing one row per CDR3 protein. The data show almost 800,000 distinct CDR3 sequences, over 45% seen once. Sequencing was done on a sample of blood. The genes are TRBV10-3 and TRBJ1-2; D is uncertain. This receptor was taken from a man aged 30-40 years in good health. Here the CDR3 reads CAISLNRESDGYTF. CDR3 coding DNA: TGTGCCATCAGTTTAAATAGGGAATCGGATGGCTACACCTTC.